Listed below are T cell receptor beta chains from one sample, sequenced in a study of type 1 regulatory T cells. Antigens for these TCRs are unknown. TCRdb re-derived calls from the reads in MiXCR, one entry per CDR3 protein. The top ten clones hold approximately 1.8% of a sample with some 60,000 distinct CDR3 sequences, less than 65% of them seen once. Material for sequencing was cultured non-Tr1 T cells, either the whole culture or a sorted T cell fraction (not recorded which). The receptors were sampled from a human donor in good health. Both conserved end residues are part of each CDR3. A D gene is named only where the DNA matches it firmly. The listing skips clone size in some rows; elsewhere it reads once, few, many or a size class.

>TRBV6-6|NA|few|TRBJ2-7
TGTGCCAGCAGTTACCAGGGCAACCACGAGCAGTACTTC
CASSYQGNHEQYF
>TRBV19|NA|NA|TRBJ1-2
TGTGCCAGTAGTCCCTCCGGGACTCAAACGCGGTATGGCTACACCTTC
CASSPSGTQTRYGYTF
>TRBV6-1|TRBD2|few|TRBJ2-1
TGTGCCAGCAGTGAAACGGGACTAGGGAGGAGGTTCTTC
CASSETGLGRRFF
>TRBV20-1|TRBD2|many|TRBJ2-3
TGCAGTGCTAGAGATAGTAGCGGGAGAAATCGCGATACGCAGTATTTT
CSARDSSGRNRDTQYF
>TRBV2|NA|NA|TRBJ2-7
TGTGCCAGCACTGGGGACCAGACCTACGAGCAGTACTTC
CASTGDQTYEQYF
>TRBV20-1|NA|NA|TRBJ1-5
TGCAGTGCTAGGAGGTGGGGTCAGCCCCAGCATTTT
CSARRWGQPQHF
>TRBV11-2|NA|NA|TRBJ2-7
TGTGCCAGCAGTCTCGACCGGGATTCCTACGAGCAGTACTTC
CASSLDRDSYEQYF
>TRBV18|TRBD1|NA|TRBJ1-1
TGTGCCAGCTCATCCCAGGGGACAGGGCGTGTTAGCACTGAAGCTTTCTTT
CASSSQGTGRVSTEAFF
>TRBV12-3/TRBV12-4|NA|few|TRBJ1-6
TGTGCCAGCAGTTTAGCGGGGAGGGGCGCGGGTTATTCACCCCTCCACTTT
CASSLAGRGAGYSPLHF
>TRBV19|NA|NA|TRBJ1-2
TGTGCCAGTAGAGCCTTAGCAGGGGCGCGTAATGGCTACACCTTC
CASRALAGARNGYTF
>TRBV29-1|NA|NA|TRBJ2-1
TGCAGCGTTGAAGAACGCGCTCGGAGTGAGCAGTTCTTC
CSVEERARSEQFF
>TRBV7-3|TRBD2|NA|TRBJ2-2
TGTGCCAGCAGCTCCTCGGGACTAGCGAGTGGCGGGGAGCTGTTTTTT
CASSSSGLASGGELFF
>TRBV12-3/TRBV12-4|TRBD2|NA|TRBJ2-1
TGTGCCAGCAGTCCGCCCAGAACTAGCGGGAGGATCAATGAGCAGTTCTTC
CASSPPRTSGRINEQFF
>TRBV5-1|NA|NA|TRBJ2-2
TGCGCCAGCAGCTTGGTTAGGGGCGACGGGGAGCTGTTTTTT
CASSLVRGDGELFF
>TRBV20-1|TRBD1|NA|TRBJ2-2
TGCAGTGCTAAAGGACAGGTTAACACCGGGGAGCTGTTTTTT
CSAKGQVNTGELFF
>TRBV5-1|NA|NA|TRBJ2-7
TGCGCCAGCAGTAGGGACGGGACTTCACCCTACGAGCAGTACTTC
CASSRDGTSPYEQYF
>TRBV10-3|NA|few|TRBJ2-3
TGTGCCGCAGGACCACCCGGGAAAGATACGCAGTATTTT
CAAGPPGKDTQYF
>TRBV20-1|NA|NA|TRBJ2-1
TGCAGTGCTGGAGGGGACCGCGGCGATGAGCAGTTCTTC
CSAGGDRGDEQFF
>TRBV27|TRBD1|few|TRBJ1-2
TGTGCCAGCAGTTTATGGGGGACAGGGCACTATGGCTACACCTTC
CASSLWGTGHYGYTF
>TRBV7-9|TRBD2|NA|TRBJ2-1
TGTGCCAGCAGTCCTTTCAGGGCTAGCGGGATCCATGAGCAGTTCTTC
CASSPFRASGIHEQFF
>TRBV20-1|NA|NA|TRBJ1-2
TGCAGTGCAAGTGACAACTACCTCGGAAACTATGGCTACACCTTC
CSASDNYLGNYGYTF
>TRBV11-2|TRBD1|few|TRBJ2-5
TGTGCCAGCAGCATTGCTTGGACAGGGCTAGAGACCCAGTACTTC
CASSIAWTGLETQYF
>TRBV2|TRBD2|once|TRBJ2-3
TGTGCCAGCAGTACGGGACGGGGGGGCACAGATACGCAGTATTTT
CASSTGRGGTDTQYF
>TRBV5-5|NA|NA|TRBJ2-5
TGTGCCAGCAGGGCCTCTTCGACCCAGTACTTC
CASRASSTQYF
>TRBV20-1|NA|NA|TRBJ2-6
TGCAGTGCTAGTTCGGGGATAGGGGCCAACGTCCTGACTTTC
CSASSGIGANVLTF
>TRBV19|NA|NA|TRBJ1-2
TGTGCCAGTAGTCTCGACAGCCTCTATGGCTACACCTTC
CASSLDSLYGYTF
>TRBV12-5|TRBD2|once|TRBJ2-1
TGTGCTAGTGCACGGGGGGGCTCCTACAATGAGCAGTTCTTC
CASARGGSYNEQFF
>TRBV28|TRBD1|few|TRBJ1-1
TGTGCCAGCAGTTCCCATGGGACAGGGGTTTCGGTTGAGGCGAACACTGAAGCTTTCTTT
CASSSHGTGVSVEANTEAFF
>TRBV12-3/TRBV12-4|NA|NA|TRBJ1-5
TGTGCCAGCAGTTTAACAGGGTATCAGCCCCAGCATTTT
CASSLTGYQPQHF
>TRBV6-1|NA|NA|TRBJ2-7
TGTGCCAGCGGGCGAGACATAACCGAGCAGTACTTC
CASGRDITEQYF
>TRBV20-1|TRBD2|once|TRBJ2-7
TGCAGTGCCCCAACTAGCGGGAGGGCCTACGAGCAGTACTTC
CSAPTSGRAYEQYF
>TRBV27|TRBD2|few|TRBJ2-3
TGTGCCAGCAGGGGAAGCGGGAGAGAAGGAGATACGCAGTATTTT
CASRGSGREGDTQYF
>TRBV7-6|NA|NA|TRBJ2-3
TGTGCCAGCAGCTTATTCGAAGATACGCAGTATTTT
CASSLFEDTQYF
>TRBV18|NA|NA|TRBJ1-1
TGTGCCAGCTCACTAGAGACGGGACGGGCTGAAGCTTTCTTT
CASSLETGRAEAFF
>TRBV5-1|NA|NA|TRBJ2-1
TGCGCCAGCAGCCCCGACAGTCCTTACAATGAGCAGTTCTTC
CASSPDSPYNEQFF
>TRBV7-9|NA|NA|TRBJ2-4
TGTGCCAGCAGCTTAATTTTTGCAGGGAACATTCAGTACTTC
CASSLIFAGNIQYF
>TRBV11-1|TRBD2|once|TRBJ2-3
TGTGCCAGCAGCTTACTTAGACTAGCGGGAACAGATACGCAGTATTTT
CASSLLRLAGTDTQYF
>TRBV7-2|TRBD2|NA|TRBJ2-1
TGTGCCAGCAGCTCGGCCGGGACTAGCGGGATCCGAAGGTACAATGAGCAGTTCTTC
CASSSAGTSGIRRYNEQFF
>TRBV20-1|TRBD1|NA|TRBJ2-3
TGCAGTGCCCTCCCGATACGACAGGGGGGCACAGATACGCAGTATTTT
CSALPIRQGGTDTQYF
>TRBV6-2/TRBV6-3|TRBD2|NA|TRBJ2-2
TGTGCCAGCAGTCCCTCGGCGGGAGGGAGGCTGTTTTTT
CASSPSAGGRLFF
>TRBV20-1|TRBD2|NA|TRBJ2-1
TGCAGTGCTAAAATGAGCGGGAGGGTTTACAATGAGCAGTTCTTC
CSAKMSGRVYNEQFF
>TRBV20-1|NA|NA|TRBJ1-1
TGCAGTGCTAGAGGGGTGGGGACCTCACGGCACACTGAAGCTTTCTTT
CSARGVGTSRHTEAFF
>TRBV2|NA|NA|TRBJ1-1
TGTGCCAGCAGTGAAACTTGGGCCACTGAAGCTTTCTTT
CASSETWATEAFF
>TRBV5-1|NA|few|TRBJ2-3
TGCGCCAGCAGCCAGGGACTTTCAGCAGATACGCAGTATTTT
CASSQGLSADTQYF
>TRBV6-5|TRBD2|few|TRBJ2-2
TGTGCCAGCAGGATAGCGGGATTGAACACCGGGGAGCTGTTTTTT
CASRIAGLNTGELFF
>TRBV5-4|NA|NA|TRBJ2-2
TGTGCCAGCAGACCGGGACACCTAAACACCGGGGAGCTGTTTTTT
CASRPGHLNTGELFF
>TRBV20-1|TRBD1|NA|TRBJ2-7
TGCAGGGCACCCAACCTGGACAGGACCGGTGAGCAGTACTTC
CRAPNLDRTGEQYF
>TRBV3-1|NA|NA|TRBJ1-2
TGTGCCAGCAGCCAAGACCTGTCATATGGCTACACCTTC
CASSQDLSYGYTF
>TRBV7-2|TRBD1|few|TRBJ1-1
TGTGCCAGCAGCTTAGGGACAGGATTAAGTACTGAAGCTTTCTTT
CASSLGTGLSTEAFF
>TRBV20-1|TRBD1|NA|TRBJ2-4
TGCAGTGCTAGAGGGGACAGGGGGCAAGAAAACATTCAGTACTTC
CSARGDRGQENIQYF
>TRBV5-1|NA|NA|TRBJ2-7
TGCGCCAGCAGCTCTAACTGCGAGCAGTACTTC
CASSSNCEQYF
>TRBV29-1|NA|NA|TRBJ1-2
TGCAGCGTAACAGGGAGTAGGGATGGCTACACCTTC
CSVTGSRDGYTF
>TRBV20-1|TRBD1|NA|TRBJ2-7
TGCAGTGCCATCGGACAGGGGAGGTACGAGCAGTACTTC
CSAIGQGRYEQYF
>TRBV29-1|NA|NA|TRBJ2-7
TGCAGCGCCTCGACGGTGGCCTACGAGCAGTACTTC
CSASTVAYEQYF
>TRBV9|TRBD2|NA|TRBJ2-1
TGTGCCAGCAGCGCCCTTAGCGGGAGGGCCTACAATGAGCAGTTCTTC
CASSALSGRAYNEQFF
>TRBV18|NA|NA|TRBJ1-1
TGTGCCAGCTCACCACCGTCGGGGAGGGAAGCTTTCTTT
CASSPPSGREAFF
>TRBV14|NA|NA|TRBJ1-1
TGTGCCAGCAGCCAGGAAGGACGGATGAACACTGAAGCTTTCTTT
CASSQEGRMNTEAFF
>TRBV29-1|TRBD1|NA|TRBJ1-2
TGCAGCGTTGGGACAGGGAATGGCTACACCTTC
CSVGTGNGYTF
>TRBV9|TRBD2|NA|TRBJ2-1
TGTGCCAGCAGCGTAGAGGGTAGCGGGGTTACTGAGCAGTTCTTC
CASSVEGSGVTEQFF